This TCR beta chain was identified during a study of blood T cell repertoires in COVID-19. In the authors' methods: Reference gene primer amplification yielded estimated nucleated cell counts. The method was immunoSEQ multiplex PCR; TCRdb's version includes in-frame clones alone and lacks a portion of them. V and J calls and clone size are copied from that table; D and trimming were computed from the DNA. The sample consists of 250,000 or so clones, about 84% of them appearing once. This CDR3 is built from 15 residues. Germline V CDR1 and CDR2: MGHDK, SYGVNS. Trimming at V came to 8 bases and at J to 4 bases, leaving 9 bases not matched to a gene. Participants were aged about 18 to 89 years, lived in some 23 US areas, and enrolled virtually.

The source is a woman in her 50s who had recovered from COVID-19. Sequenced: PBMCs or T cells enriched from blood (not recorded which). V is TRBV25-1 and J is TRBJ1-4; 8 bases line up with TRBD1. The CDR3 nucleotides read TGTGCCAGCTCCTTGGGGACAGGAGGTAATGAAAAACTGTTTTTT. Protein product: CASSLGTGGNEKLFF.